This T cell receptor (beta chain) originates from a study of cytomegalovirus exposure and HLA in healthy donors. It was with 60 Vbeta and 13 Jbeta primers that the PCR ran. Assay used: immunoSEQ multiplex PCR; TCRdb lists only in-frame clones, some missing. The top ten clones hold about 1.3% of a sample with roughly 180,000 clones, about 77% of them seen once. To note about this clone: The antigen remains undetermined.

General study findings and limits: Later on, analysis showed that most CMV-associated TCR beta chains appeared to be HLA-restricted. Indistinguishability led to the exclusion of some V segments, TRBV6-2 and TRBV6-3 included. Using a false discovery rate of 0.05, a later analysis showed that 15,000 to 20,000 TCR beta sequences were associated with HLA alleles.

Per the germline V gene, CDR1 is LNHDA and CDR2 is SQIVND (reference sequence). The CDR3 loop spans 15 amino acids. V was cut by 6 bases and J by 7 bases, with 19 bases left in between. V gene TRBV19 combines with J gene TRBJ1-5, with a possible D match to TRBD1 (5 bases). Sequenced material: PBMCs. This clonotype originated in a man under 40 in good health and CMV-seronegative. The CDR3, as DNA: TGTGCCAGTAGCCTTGACCGGGCCCAGGGACAGCCCCAGCATTTT. It encodes CASSLDRAQGQPQHF.